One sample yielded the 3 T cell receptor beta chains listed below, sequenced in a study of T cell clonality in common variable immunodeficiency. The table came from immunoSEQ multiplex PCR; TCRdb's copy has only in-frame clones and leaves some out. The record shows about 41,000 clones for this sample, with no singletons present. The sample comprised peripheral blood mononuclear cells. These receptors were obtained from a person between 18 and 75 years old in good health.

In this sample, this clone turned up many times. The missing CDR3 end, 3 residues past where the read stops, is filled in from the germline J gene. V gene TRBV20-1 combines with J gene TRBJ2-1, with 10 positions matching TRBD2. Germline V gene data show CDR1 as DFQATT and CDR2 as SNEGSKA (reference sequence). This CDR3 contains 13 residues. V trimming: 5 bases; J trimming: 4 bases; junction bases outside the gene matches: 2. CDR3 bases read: TGCAGTGCTGAGCGGGGGGGGTACAATGAG. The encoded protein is CSAERGGYNE. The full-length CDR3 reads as CSAERGGYNEQFF.

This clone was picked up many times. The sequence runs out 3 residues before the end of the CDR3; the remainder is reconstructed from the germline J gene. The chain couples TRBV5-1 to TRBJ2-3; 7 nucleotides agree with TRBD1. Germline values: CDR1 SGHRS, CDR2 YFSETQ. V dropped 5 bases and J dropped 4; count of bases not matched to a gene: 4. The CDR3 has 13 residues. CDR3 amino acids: CASSFQGADTQYF. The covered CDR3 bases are TGCGCCAGCAGTTTCCAGGGGGCAGATACG.

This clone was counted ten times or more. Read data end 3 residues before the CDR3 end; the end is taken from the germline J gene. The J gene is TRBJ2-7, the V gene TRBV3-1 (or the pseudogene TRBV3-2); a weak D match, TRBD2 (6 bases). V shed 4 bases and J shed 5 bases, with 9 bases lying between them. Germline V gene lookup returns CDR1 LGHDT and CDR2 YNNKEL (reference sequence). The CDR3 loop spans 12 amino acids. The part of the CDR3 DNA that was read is TGTGCCAGCAGCCTTTGGACTAACGAG. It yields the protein CASSLWTNE. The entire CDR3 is CASSLWTNEQYF.